This passage covers 27 T cell receptor beta chains from one sample sequenced in a study of beta chain features in type 1 diabetes. Findings and limits, study-wide: Shorter TCRB CDR3s, moderately but significantly so, were found in Type 1 diabetes patients in all four CD4+ subsets.

Their specific antigens are unknown. TCRB transcripts that were expressed got sequenced, as all of the isolated RNA had been reverse transcribed. Here immunoSEQ multiplex PCR was the method, and the copy in TCRdb shows in-frame clones only, minus some. The sample has 680,000 or so clones, roughly 12% seen once. The sequenced sample was naive CD4+ T cells from blood. The source of these receptors is a man in his late teens or twenties with type 1 diabetes.

This clone showed up just a few times. The V and J genes are TRBV18 and TRBJ2-5; D not resolved. The CDR3 totals 15 residues. The germline V gene has CDR1 KGHSH and CDR2 LQKENI. V lost 2 bases, J lost 0 bases, and 10 bases lay in between. The CDR3 sequence: CASSPLHGNQETQYF. Written as DNA, the CDR3 is TGTGCCAGCTCACCATTGCATGGAAACCAAGAGACCCAGTACTTC.

In this sample, this clone turned up a few times. The chain employs TRBV7-9 and TRBJ2-1, with D unresolved. V was pared by 1 base and J by 9 bases, with 13 bases between. The length of the CDR3 is 14 residues. CDR1 is SEHNR, CDR2 FQNEAQ, per germline (reference sequence). The CDR3 protein is CASSLGVVILEQFF. The DNA for the CDR3 is TGTGCCAGCAGCTTAGGAGTGGTGATCCTTGAGCAGTTCTTC. Full variable domain (remainder filled in from reference TRBV7-9 and TRBJ2-1): DTGVSQNPRHKITKRGQNVTFRCDPISEHNRLYWYRQTLGQGPEFLTYFQNEAQLEKSRLLSDRFSAERPKGSFSTLEIQRTEQGDSAMYLCASSLGVVILEQFFGPGTRLTVL.

This clone appeared a few times. The V gene is TRBV5-1, the J gene TRBJ1-1; 9 bases are a match to TRBD1. Germline V gene data show CDR1 as SGHRS and CDR2 as YFSETQ. V was pared by 4 bases and J by 1 base, with 11 bases of the junction left unmatched. The CDR3 spans 17 residues. The CDR3: CASSVGQGGSWNTEAFF. CDR3 nucleotide sequence: TGCGCCAGCAGCGTGGGACAGGGAGGGTCCTGGAACACTGAAGCTTTCTTT.

The gene calls are TRBV5-1 and TRBJ2-5; TRBD2 aligns across 11 bases. After removal of 4 bases from V and 0 bases from J, the junction contained 5 bases not matched to a gene. Germline V gives CDR1 SGHRS, CDR2 YFSETQ. The length of the CDR3 is 16 residues. The CDR3 spells CASSPPTSGNQETQYF. The DNA of the CDR3 is TGCGCCAGCAGCCCACCGACTAGCGGGAACCAAGAGACCCAGTACTTC.

This chain links TRBV18 with TRBJ1-1; D possibly corresponds to TRBD1 (6 bases). Germline assignment: CDR1 KGHSH and CDR2 LQKENI. Trimming took 3 bases from V and 5 from J, leaving 10 bases between them. This CDR3 contains 13 residues. The CDR3 DNA sequence: TGTGCCAGCTCACCTACAGGGTGGACTGAAGCTTTCTTT. It yields the protein CASSPTGWTEAFF.

The J gene is TRBJ2-1, the V gene TRBV11-2; 11 bases align to TRBD1. Germline V lookup: CDR1 SGHAT, CDR2 FQNNGV. The CDR3 covers 16 residues. Trimming removed 5 bases from V and 8 bases from J; junction bases left unmatched: 11. The CDR3 DNA reads as TGTGCCAGCAGCACCCGGACAGGGGGCATTTTCGATGAGCAGTTCTTC. As protein: CASSTRTGGIFDEQFF.

The rearrangement uses TRBV14 and TRBJ1-5; D is unresolved. This CDR3 region has 13 residues. The germline gives CDR1 SGHDN, CDR2 FVKESK. Trimming removed 3 bases from V and 7 bases from J, with 10 bases in between. CDR3: CASSQGIGQPQHF. Written as DNA, the CDR3 is TGTGCCAGCAGCCAGGGAATCGGGCAGCCCCAGCATTTT.

The chain combines TRBV11-2 with TRBJ2-3; 8 bases are shared with TRBD2. Germline V gene lookup returns CDR1 SGHAT and CDR2 FQNNGV. The CDR3 extends over 15 amino acids. With 4 bases clipped from V and 2 bases from J, the junction kept 5 bases outside the gene matches. The CDR3 sequence is CASSWVAGNTDTQYF. CDR3 sequence (DNA): TGTGCCAGCAGCTGGGTAGCGGGGAACACAGATACGCAGTATTTT.

This clone has just a few counts. The chain joins TRBV30 to TRBJ2-5; the D is unclear. The V end was cut by 3 bases, the J end by 5 bases, with 16 bases between. The CDR3 runs 14 residues. Germline CDR1 reads GTSNPN; CDR2 reads SVGIG (reference sequence). Here the CDR3 reads CAWRPHRSEETQYF. CDR3 DNA sequence: TGTGCCTGGAGGCCCCACCGGTCCGAGGAGACCCAGTACTTC.

This clone was found a few times. This chain links TRBV9 with TRBJ2-1; 7 positions agree with TRBD2. In germline, CDR1 is SGDLS, CDR2 YYNGEE. CDR3 length: 17 residues. With 0 bases clipped from V and 0 bases from J, the junction kept 6 bases outside the gene matches. The CDR3, as DNA: TGTGCCAGCAGCGTAGCGGGGGGAACTCACTCCTACAATGAGCAGTTCTTC. Protein sequence: CASSVAGGTHSYNEQFF.

This clone showed up just a few times. The rearrangement uses TRBV5-1 and TRBJ2-2, with 9 bases identical to TRBD1. CDR1 is SGHRS, CDR2 YFSETQ, per germline. V was pared by 4 bases and J by 6 bases, with 10 bases of the junction left unmatched. This CDR3 region has 16 residues. CDR3 DNA: TGCGCCAGCAGCCGGCCGGGACAGGGATTGGCCGGGGAGCTGTTTTTT. Encoded protein: CASSRPGQGLAGELFF.

This clone was detected only a few times. The V call is TRBV7-2, the J call TRBJ1-4, with TRBD1 matching over 10 bases. After removal of 5 bases from V and 8 bases from J, the junction contained 5 bases not matched to a gene. CDR1 is SGHTA and CDR2 is FQGNSA in the germline V gene. The CDR3 runs to 14 residues. CDR3 sequence: CASSRDRGGEKLFF. DNA for the CDR3: TGTGCCAGCAGCCGGGACAGGGGCGGCGAAAAACTGTTTTTT.

This rearrangement joins TRBV2 to TRBJ2-3; 9 bases match TRBD1. The CDR3 spans 16 residues. V was clipped by 4 bases and J by 2 bases; unmatched bases: 7. Germline V CDR1 and CDR2: SNHLY, FYNNEI. The CDR3 loop reads CASSGGQGFPTDTQYF. The CDR3 coding sequence is TGTGCCAGCAGTGGGGGACAGGGATTCCCCACAGATACGCAGTATTTT.

This clone occurred a few times. This rearrangement joins TRBV29-1 to TRBJ1-2; 9 nucleotides agree with TRBD1. Trimming at V came to 6 bases and at J to 5 bases, leaving 10 bases not matched to a gene. The CDR3 length is 14 residues. CDR1 is SQVTM, CDR2 ANQGSEA, per germline. CDR3 loop: CSVPPTGTGYGYTF. The CDR3 region has the DNA TGCAGCGTACCACCGACCGGGACAGGGTATGGCTACACCTTC. The full variable domain, with the rest looked up from reference TRBV29-1 and TRBJ1-2, is SAVISQKPSRDICQRGTSLTIQCQVDSQVTMMFWYRQQPGQSLTLIATANQGSEATYESGFVIDKFPISRPNLTFSTLTVSNMSPEDSSIYLCSVPPTGTGYGYTFGSGTRLTVV.

This clone occurred a few times. This chain connects TRBV7-9 to TRBJ2-5, with TRBD2 as a possible D gene (7 bases). V gave up 3 bases and J gave up 0 bases, with 20 bases separating them. Per the germline V gene, CDR1 is SEHNR and CDR2 is FQNEAQ (reference sequence). CDR3 size: 18 residues. The CDR3 nucleotides are TGTGCCAGCAGCTTCACCCCCGGGGGGACAAATTACCAAGAGACCCAGTACTTC. Protein product: CASSFTPGGTNYQETQYF.

The gene calls are TRBV6-1 and TRBJ2-5, with no clear D. V gave up 7 bases and J gave up 8 bases, with 14 bases separating them. The CDR3 length is 12 residues. Looked up from germline, CDR1 is MNHNS and CDR2 is SASEGT. The CDR3 bases are TGTGCCAGCACCCCTGCAGCTAGTACCCAGTACTTC. Amino acids: CASTPAASTQYF.

The chain has TRBV30 and TRBJ1-1; D is unclear. CDR1 GTSNPN and CDR2 SVGIG come from the germline V gene (reference sequence). CDR3 length: 12 amino acids. Trimming shortened V by 4 bases and J by 3 bases, and 9 bases separated the two germline ends. The CDR3 bases are TGTGCCTGGATGCTAACAGACACTGAAGCTTTCTTT. Translation gives CAWMLTDTEAFF.

There are a few counts of this clone. This chain connects TRBV5-4 to TRBJ2-1; 13 bases align to TRBD2. CDR3 length equals 16 residues. Germline CDR1 is SGHNT and CDR2 is YYREEE (reference sequence). Germline trimming cut 4 bases from V and 8 bases from J; bases unmatched to any gene: 9. The CDR3: CASSPRLAGGVDEQFF. DNA of the CDR3: TGTGCCAGCAGCCCGAGACTAGCGGGGGGCGTCGATGAGCAGTTCTTC.

This clone was found a few times. The chain joins TRBV5-6 to TRBJ1-2; possibly TRBD1 for D (6 bases). CDR3 size: 16 residues. Germline V gene sequence: CDR1 SGHDT, CDR2 YYEEEE. The V end lost 0 bases, the J end lost 3 bases, and 15 bases lay between the germline ends. This CDR3 reads CASSLVGRQEYYGYTF. In nucleotides, the CDR3 is TGTGCCAGCAGCTTGGTTGGGCGACAGGAATACTATGGCTACACCTTC.

The sample holds a few counts of this clone. The chain has TRBV4-2 and TRBJ2-1, with 8 bases that match TRBD2. The CDR3 is 16 amino acids. V shed 0 bases, J shed 4 bases, and the junction held 5 bases outside the gene matches. Germline CDR1 and CDR2: LGHNA and YNFKEQ. The CDR3 nucleotides are TGTGCCAGCAGCCAAGATCGGCGGGGGGATTACAATGAGCAGTTCTTC. Amino acids: CASSQDRRGDYNEQFF.

The V call is TRBV6-1, the J call TRBJ2-5, with unresolved D. In germline, CDR1 is MNHNS, CDR2 SASEGT. V lost 4 bases and J lost 4, with 16 bases in between. There are 15 residues in the CDR3. CDR3 in DNA: TGTGCCAGCAGTGGGCAGCCCTGGACGGGAGAGACCCAGTACTTC. Amino acids: CASSGQPWTGETQYF.

This chain links TRBV9 with TRBJ2-6; D might be TRBD2 (6 bases). Looked up from germline, CDR1 is SGDLS and CDR2 is YYNGEE. CDR3 size: 19 residues. The V and J ends lost 0 bases and 0 bases respectively, with 16 bases between them. This chain's CDR3 is CASSVATVTSLSGANVLTF. CDR3 nucleotide sequence: TGTGCCAGCAGCGTAGCTACGGTAACTAGCCTCTCTGGGGCCAACGTCCTGACTTTC. Looking up the rest from reference TRBV9 and TRBJ2-6 gives the full variable domain: DSGVTQTPKHLITATGQRVTLRCSPRSGDLSVYWYQQSLDQGLQFLIQYYNGEERAKGNILERFSAQQFPDLHSELNLSSLELGDSALYFCASSVATVTSLSGANVLTFGAGSRLTVL.

V gene TRBV7-2 combines with J gene TRBJ2-7; D assignment may be TRBD1 or TRBD2 (6 bases each). Trimming took 7 bases from V and 5 from J, leaving 18 bases between them. Germline assignment: CDR1 SGHTA and CDR2 FQGNSA. The CDR3 is 14 residues long. CDR3 region: CASTSEGDFHEQYF. The DNA for the CDR3 is TGTGCCAGCACCTCCGAGGGGGACTTCCACGAGCAGTACTTC.

The J gene is TRBJ2-7, the V gene TRBV7-9; 7 bases agree with TRBD2. From germline, CDR1 is SEHNR and CDR2 FQNEAQ (reference sequence). The CDR3 covers 15 residues. With 6 bases clipped from V and 3 bases from J, the junction kept 11 bases outside the gene matches. The CDR3 sequence: CASSRRGVEVYEQYF. CDR3 sequence (DNA): TGTGCCAGCAGTCGACGGGGGGTAGAGGTCTACGAGCAGTACTTC.

This clone was counted between two and nine times. V and J are TRBV7-9 and TRBJ2-3; 7 bases fit TRBD2. This CDR3 contains 13 residues. V shed 4 bases and J 5 bases; nucleotides not matched to a gene: 3. CDR1 and CDR2 (germline): SEHNR, FQNEAQ (reference sequence). CDR3 amino acids: CASSSGLIDTQYF. DNA for the CDR3: TGTGCCAGCAGCTCGGGACTAATAGATACGCAGTATTTT.

This clone was counted a few times. The chain links TRBV11-2 to TRBJ1-6; TRBD1 is a possible D gene (5 bases). The CDR3 has 13 residues. Germline-derived CDR1 and CDR2 are SGHAT and FQNNGV. Deletions cut 1 base from V and 16 bases from J, with 14 bases between. CDR3 sequence: CASSLVDTAGLHF. The CDR3 bases are TGTGCCAGCAGCTTAGTGGACACGGCAGGGCTCCACTTT.

This clone was seen a few times. The chain links TRBV7-8 to TRBJ1-1, with TRBD1 matching 7 bases. Germline loops: CDR1 SGHVS, CDR2 FQNEAQ. This CDR3 has 14 residues. The V segment lost 2 bases and the J segment 11 bases; nucleotides outside the gene matches: 11. Here the CDR3 reads CASSLPRRGLDAFF. CDR3 nucleotides: TGTGCCAGCAGCTTACCAAGAAGGGGGCTGGATGCTTTCTTT.